This T cell receptor (beta chain) derives from a study of CD8+ T cells in alopecia areata. After isolation, RNA underwent reverse transcription to generate cDNA as the sequencing template. Here immunoSEQ multiplex PCR was the method, and the copy in TCRdb shows in-frame clones only, minus some. The sample lists approximately 61,000 clones, 96% occurring once. Remarks on this clone: Its antigen is unidentified.

Study observations and caveats: Normal skin's resident alphabeta T cells are also sequenced in scalp samples. Whereas mice showed it more clearly, TCR sharing across patients was murkier, possibly because of HLA.

Trimming pared 4 bases from V and 6 bases from J, leaving 12 bases between. CDR1 is LGHNA, CDR2 YSLEER, per germline. CDR3 length: 14 residues. The sequencing here drew on CD8+ T cells sorted from blood, taken at week 0. The TCR comes from a human donor with alopecia areata. J is TRBJ1-4 and V is TRBV4-3, with D tentatively TRBD1 (6 bases). The CDR3 loop is CASSPRGPYEKLFF. In DNA, the CDR3 is TGCGCCAGCAGCCCCAGGGGTCCTTATGAAAAACTGTTTTTT.